A selection of T cell receptor beta chains follows, all from one sample in a study of blood T cell repertoires in COVID-19. Produced via immunoSEQ multiplex PCR; TCRdb's table is partial and in-frame only. The sample lists under 300,000 clones; over 75% were seen once. Input material: peripheral blood. The receptors were sampled from a woman in her twenties or thirties with acute or convalescent COVID-19. CDR3s include the opening cysteine and the closing phenylalanine or tryptophan. A D gene is named only where the DNA matches it firmly. Size tells how often a clone was seen (once, few, many) or the class of an expanded clone, and some rows leave it out.

>NA|TRBD1|TRBV30|TRBJ2-2
TGTGCCTGGAGCCTACAGGGGGCGAACACCGGGGAGCTGTTTTTT
CAWSLQGANTGELFF
>NA|TRBD1|TRBV6-6|TRBJ2-1
TGTGCCAGCACCAGGACAGGGGGCTACAATGAGCAGTTCTTC
CASTRTGGYNEQFF
>NA|NA|TRBV5-4|TRBJ2-1
TGTGCCAGCAGCCTGCGACAGGATCACAACAATGAGCAGTTCTTC
CASSLRQDHNNEQFF
>NA|TRBD1|TRBV5-4|TRBJ1-1
TGTGCCAGCAGCTTGTGGACAGGGTCTAATACTTTCTTT
CASSLWTGSNTFF
>NA|NA|TRBV28|TRBJ1-1
TGTGCCAGCAGTTTACCGGACAGAAACACTGAAGCTTTCTTT
CASSLPDRNTEAFF
>NA|NA|TRBV9|TRBJ1-1
TGTGCCAGCAGCTCCCTCCGGGGGAGGAACACTGAAGCTTTCTTT
CASSSLRGRNTEAFF
>NA|NA|TRBV6-2/TRBV6-3|TRBJ2-2
TGTGCCAGCGGCCCCTACCCCGGGGAGCTGTTTTTT
CASGPYPGELFF
>NA|NA|TRBV7-2|TRBJ2-4
TGTGCCAGCAGCACTCAGCAACGGGGAATTCAGTACTTC
CASSTQQRGIQYF
>NA|TRBD2|TRBV18|TRBJ2-3
TGTGCCAGCTCCCTAGCGGGAGATTCAGATACGCAGTATTTT
CASSLAGDSDTQYF
>NA|NA|TRBV7-9|TRBJ2-7
TGTGCCAGCAGCATTCGACAATCCTACGAGCAGTACTTC
CASSIRQSYEQYF
>NA|NA|TRBV19|TRBJ1-2
TGTGCCAGTAGAGGAGATGGCTACACCTTC
CASRGDGYTF
>NA|NA|TRBV5-4|TRBJ1-1
TGTGCCAGCAGCCCCCTACAGCTTACGAACACTGAAGCTTTCTTT
CASSPLQLTNTEAFF
>NA|NA|TRBV9|TRBJ1-6
TGTGCCAGCAGCGAGGGGCAGTCTCCCTATAATTCACCCCTCCACTTT
CASSEGQSPYNSPLHF
>NA|TRBD1|TRBV6-2/TRBV6-3|TRBJ1-5
TGTGCCAGCAGTTACGTTACTGGACAGGGGGCTTTTCAGCCCCAGCATTTT
CASSYVTGQGAFQPQHF
>few|NA|TRBV18|TRBJ2-1
TGTGCCAGCTCACCACTGCCAGTCAAAAATGAGCAGTTCTTC
CASSPLPVKNEQFF
>NA|TRBD1|TRBV5-1|TRBJ2-3
TGCGCCAGCAGCATAAGGGGGCACACAGATACGCAGTATTTT
CASSIRGHTDTQYF
>NA|TRBD2|TRBV7-9|TRBJ2-1
TGTGCCAGCAGCCTAGGACTAGCGGGTGCCCCCCTCTTC
CASSLGLAGAPLF
>NA|TRBD1|TRBV24-1|TRBJ1-5
TGTGCCACCAGTGACCCTGGACAGGGTGGATATAGCAATCAGCCCCAGCATTTT
CATSDPGQGGYSNQPQHF
>NA|TRBD1|TRBV5-1|TRBJ2-3
TGCGCCAGCAGCTTTACGACAGGGAGTAGGCCAGATACGCAGTATTTT
CASSFTTGSRPDTQYF
>NA|NA|TRBV6-5|TRBJ1-1
TGTGCCAGCAGTCCCCCCCGCAGTATGAACACTGAAGCTTTCTTT
CASSPPRSMNTEAFF
>few|TRBD1|TRBV5-8|TRBJ2-7
TGTGCCAGCAGCTATGGGACAGCCCTCTACGAGCAGTACTTC
CASSYGTALYEQYF
>NA|NA|TRBV21-1|TRBJ1-1
TGTGCCAGCAGCAAAGTTCCACAGGGGCCTTACCTCAACACTGAAGCTTTCTTT
CASSKVPQGPYLNTEAFF
>NA|NA|TRBV27|TRBJ1-4
TGTGCCAGCAGTTTAGCCTCAGGGGCTTTGGAAAAACTGTTTTTT
CASSLASGALEKLFF
>NA|NA|TRBV29-1|TRBJ2-5
TGCAGCGTTGAAGAGGCTTCCGATTACCAAGAGACCCAGTACTTC
CSVEEASDYQETQYF
>NA|NA|TRBV7-8|TRBJ2-1
TGTGCCAGCAGCCAGGGGTCGGCTAGCGCTTACAATGAGCAGTTCTTC
CASSQGSASAYNEQFF
>NA|NA|TRBV5-1|TRBJ2-1
TGCGCCAGCAGCGGCGGGCCTAACTACAATGAGCAGTTCTTC
CASSGGPNYNEQFF
>NA|NA|TRBV30|TRBJ2-7
TGTGCCTGGAGTGCAGGGCAGCAATACGAGCAGTACTTC
CAWSAGQQYEQYF
>NA|TRBD1|TRBV6-6|TRBJ1-1
TGTGCCAGCAGTTACACTCCGACAGGGGTCACTGAAGCTTTCTTT
CASSYTPTGVTEAFF
>NA|TRBD1|TRBV19|TRBJ1-4
TGTGCCAGTAGTAAGGGGACAGCCTCTAATGAAAAACTGTTTTTT
CASSKGTASNEKLFF
>NA|TRBD2|TRBV5-4|TRBJ2-7
TGTGCCAGCAGGGGAGCGGGAGGAGAATACGAGCAGTACTTC
CASRGAGGEYEQYF
>NA|NA|TRBV7-8|TRBJ2-5
TGTGCCAGCAGCTTAGGTAGCTGGGAGACCCAGTACTTC
CASSLGSWETQYF
>NA|TRBD2|TRBV7-7|TRBJ2-1
TGTGCCAGCAGCAATCGAGCGGGAGGGCCTGGAGATCGTAGTGAGCAGTTCTTC
CASSNRAGGPGDRSEQFF
>NA|NA|TRBV14|TRBJ2-1
TGTGCCAGCAGCCAAGAGCCTACACTAGGAAATGAGCAGTTCTTC
CASSQEPTLGNEQFF
>NA|NA|TRBV7-3|TRBJ1-1
TGTGCCAGCATGGTGAGGGAGAACACTGAAGCTTTCTTT
CASMVRENTEAFF
>NA|TRBD1|TRBV27|TRBJ1-2
TGTGCCAGCAGTTTGGGTCGGGACAGACCTAACTATGGCTACACCTTC
CASSLGRDRPNYGYTF
>NA|TRBD1|TRBV6-5|TRBJ1-4
TGTGCCAGCAGCTCGGGGACAGGGGGGCAGGAAAAACTGTTTTTT
CASSSGTGGQEKLFF
>once|NA|TRBV5-1|TRBJ2-2
TGCGCCAGCAGCTTGGTTGGGGGCGGCACCGGGGAGCTGTTTTTT
CASSLVGGGTGELFF
>once|TRBD1|TRBV27|TRBJ2-2
TGTGCCAGCAGAGGACAGGGGGGGCCCGGGGAGCTGTTTTTT
CASRGQGGPGELFF
>NA|TRBD2|TRBV7-2|TRBJ2-3
TGTGCCAGCAGCCCCCTAGCGGGAGGGGGGGATACGCAGTATTTT
CASSPLAGGGDTQYF
>NA|TRBD1|TRBV10-3|TRBJ2-2
TGTGCCATCAGTGTGCGGCAGGGGGCGGCCGGGGAGCTGTTTTTT
CAISVRQGAAGELFF
>NA|TRBD2|TRBV4-3|TRBJ2-1
TGCGCCAGCAGCCCGACGGGAGGGGTAGGCAATGAGCAGTTCTTC
CASSPTGGVGNEQFF
>NA|NA|TRBV25-1|TRBJ1-3
TGTGCCAGCAGTGAATTTTCCTCGGCGGGAGGAAACACCATATATTTT
CASSEFSSAGGNTIYF